Following are 25 T cell receptor beta chains from one sample sequenced in a study of cytomegalovirus exposure and HLA in healthy donors. TCRdb keeps only in-frame clones here, not all; method: immunoSEQ multiplex PCR. Of some 130,000 clones in the sample, approximately 87% were seen once. The sequenced sample consisted of PBMCs. The receptor source for this set is a woman aged 18-29 years in good health and CMV-seropositive.

This rearrangement joins TRBV29-1 to TRBJ1-1, with a tentative D call TRBD1 (6 bases). Germline CDR1 SQVTM, CDR2 ANQGSEA. CDR3 size: 13 residues. Trimming stripped 4 bases from V and 5 bases from J, with 14 bases between. DNA of the CDR3: TGCAGCGTTGGGACAGTTGTAACGACTGAAGCTTTCTTT. This gives the protein CSVGTVVTTEAFF.

The chain couples TRBV28 to TRBJ2-1; the match to TRBD2 covers 9 bases. Germline CDR1 and CDR2: MDHEN and SYDVKM. The CDR3 runs 16 residues. V shed 5 bases, J shed 6 bases, and the junction held 11 bases outside the gene matches. CDR3 in amino acids: CASSTPGRGRANEQFF. CDR3 sequence (DNA): TGTGCCAGCAGTACCCCAGGACGCGGGAGGGCCAATGAGCAGTTCTTC.

V and J are TRBV7-3 and TRBJ2-1, with 7 bases matching TRBD1. The CDR3 consists of 14 residues. From germline, CDR1 is SGHTA and CDR2 FQGTGA. The V segment lost 5 bases and the J segment 7 bases; nucleotides outside the gene matches: 8. CDR3 amino acids: CASSVRQGSNEQFF. The CDR3 DNA follows: TGTGCCAGCAGCGTAAGACAGGGATCTAATGAGCAGTTCTTC.

The V call is TRBV27, the J call TRBJ1-2, with TRBD1 matching over 8 bases. The trim removed 7 bases at V and 6 bases at J, leaving 7 bases unmatched. Germline V gene data show CDR1 as MNHEY and CDR2 as SMNVEV (reference sequence). The CDR3 sequence is 13 residues long. CDR3 in DNA: TGTGCCAGCATGACCGCAGGGGGCCATGGCTACACCTTC. The encoded protein is CASMTAGGHGYTF.

This rearrangement joins TRBV28 to TRBJ2-5; no definite D call. This CDR3 comprises 16 residues. Trimming pared 2 bases from V and 4 bases from J, leaving 17 bases between. CDR1 MDHEN and CDR2 SYDVKM come from the germline V gene. The CDR3 spells CASSLQSLVRGETQYF. The CDR3 nucleotides are TGTGCCAGCAGTTTACAGAGCCTGGTGAGAGGAGAGACCCAGTACTTC. The whole variable domain, filled in from reference TRBV28 and TRBJ2-5, reads DVKVTQSSRYLVKRTGEKVFLECVQDMDHENMFWYRQDPGLGLRLIYFSYDVKMKEKGDIPEGYSVSREKKERFSLILESASTNQTSMYLCASSLQSLVRGETQYFGPGTRLLVL.

Here the CDR3 DNA reads TGTGCCAGCACCTTGGAGGGGGCCCTCATCTACGAGCAGTACTTC. Amino acid sequence: CASTLEGALIYEQYF. This chain uses TRBV7-9 with TRBJ2-7, with D perhaps matching TRBD1 (7 bases). Germline V gives CDR1 SEHNR, CDR2 FQNEAQ (reference sequence). This CDR3 has 15 amino acids. The V and J ends lost 7 bases and 3 bases respectively, with 19 bases between them.

The CDR3 is CASSYQGANTEAFF. DNA of the CDR3: TGTGCCAGCAGTTACCAGGGGGCGAACACTGAAGCTTTCTTT. The chain couples TRBV6-5 to TRBJ1-1, with TRBD1 matching over 8 bases. This CDR3 spans 14 amino acids. The J segment lost 1 base and the V segment lost 2 bases, leaving 0 bases of the junction unmatched. CDR1 and CDR2 from the germline V gene are MNHEY and SVGAGI.

The chain carries TRBV6-5 and TRBJ1-2, with TRBD1 as a possible D gene (6 bases). CDR1 MNHEY and CDR2 SVGAGI come from the germline V gene. V was trimmed by 1 base and J by 3 bases, leaving 12 bases between them. The CDR3 runs 15 residues. The CDR3 nucleotides are TGTGCCAGCAGTTACTATGAGGGACATCACTATGGCTACACCTTC. Its translation is CASSYYEGHHYGYTF.

The gene calls are TRBV11-1 and TRBJ2-3, with a tentative D call TRBD1 (5 bases). Germline values: CDR1 SGHAT, CDR2 FQDESV (reference sequence). The ends were cut back, 2 bases at V and 4 bases at J, with 7 bases in the middle. This CDR3 region has 13 residues. The CDR3 DNA reads TGTGCCAGCAGCTTATCAGGGTCAGATACGCAGTATTTT. Translated, it gives CASSLSGSDTQYF.

V is TRBV30 and J is TRBJ1-4, with TRBD1 matching 7 bases. Trimming at V came to 2 bases and at J to 6 bases, leaving 9 bases not matched to a gene. CDR1 and CDR2 from the germline V gene are GTSNPN and SVGIG (reference sequence). The CDR3 sequence is 15 residues long. The chain's CDR3 is CAWSQGQSAYEKLFF. The CDR3 DNA follows: TGTGCCTGGAGTCAGGGACAGAGTGCGTATGAAAAACTGTTTTTT.

This chain connects TRBV2 to TRBJ1-2; TRBD1 might be the D (5 bases). The V end was cut by 1 base, the J end by 1 base, with 10 bases between. Germline assignment: CDR1 SNHLY and CDR2 FYNNEI. The CDR3 has 15 amino acids. The CDR3 loop reads CASSEEGLNNYGYTF. The CDR3 DNA sequence: TGTGCCAGCAGTGAAGAGGGGTTGAATAACTATGGCTACACCTTC.

This chain joins TRBV6-6 and TRBJ1-5, with 7 bases lining up with TRBD1. This CDR3 is built from 15 residues. V dropped 5 bases and J dropped 4; count of bases not matched to a gene: 8. Germline lookup yields CDR1 MNHNY and CDR2 SVGAGI (reference sequence). This CDR3 is CASSQPGQSNQPQHF. The CDR3 region has the DNA TGTGCCAGCAGTCAACCGGGACAGTCAAATCAGCCCCAGCATTTT.

The J gene is TRBJ1-1, the V gene TRBV5-1, with 7 bases lining up with TRBD1. The CDR3 has 15 residues. J was trimmed by 3 bases and V by 1 base; bases with no gene match: 6. Germline V gene lookup returns CDR1 SGHRS and CDR2 YFSETQ. The CDR3 spells CASSLSGGGHTEAFF. Written as DNA, the CDR3 is TGCGCCAGCAGCTTGTCAGGGGGAGGACACACTGAAGCTTTCTTT.

This sequence joins TRBV4-2 and TRBJ2-3; 13 bases align to TRBD2. After removal of 0 bases from V and 4 bases from J, the junction contained 7 bases not matched to a gene. The CDR3 is 18 residues long. Germline CDR1 and CDR2: LGHNA and YNFKEQ. In DNA, the CDR3 is TGTGCCAGCAGCCAAGATGGGACTAGCGGGGAGGGGGCAGATACGCAGTATTTT. It yields the protein CASSQDGTSGEGADTQYF.

The chain has TRBV2 and TRBJ2-1; tentative D call: TRBD2 (6 bases). V was pared by 7 bases and J by 10 bases, with 23 bases between. The CDR3 totals 15 residues. Looked up from germline, CDR1 is SNHLY and CDR2 is FYNNEI. This chain's CDR3 is CASKKDRAGAHEQFF. For the CDR3, the DNA is TGTGCCAGCAAAAAAGATAGAGCGGGCGCCCACGAGCAGTTCTTC.

The chain is built from TRBV27 and TRBJ2-7; 8 positions agree with TRBD1. V shed 3 bases and J 2 bases; nucleotides not matched to a gene: 6. This CDR3 is 15 amino acids long. Germline V gene data show CDR1 as MNHEY and CDR2 as SMNVEV (reference sequence). The CDR3 region has the DNA TGTGCCAGCAGTTTCCTCGGACAGGGTGCCTACGAGCAGTACTTC. Translating it yields CASSFLGQGAYEQYF.

This clone has a single count. This chain joins TRBV28 and TRBJ2-7; D might be TRBD1 (6 bases). In germline, CDR1 is MDHEN, CDR2 SYDVKM. V was pared by 6 bases and J by 5 bases, with 23 bases between. The CDR3 is 16 residues long. The CDR3 DNA follows: TGTGCCAGCAGCCCAACCCCGGGTCAGGGGCGGAACGAGCAGTACTTC. It is translated as CASSPTPGQGRNEQYF.

J is TRBJ2-1 and V is TRBV29-1; weak D call: TRBD1 (6 bases). V lost 7 bases and J 8 bases, leaving 9 bases between the germline ends. This CDR3 is 10 amino acids long. The germline CDR1 and CDR2 sequences are SQVTM and ANQGSEA. The CDR3 sequence: CSGNRDEQFF. In DNA form, the CDR3 reads TGCAGCGGTAACAGGGATGAGCAGTTCTTC.

V and J are TRBV19 and TRBJ2-7; 7 nucleotides match TRBD1. Germline trimming cut 6 bases from V and 5 bases from J; bases unmatched to any gene: 7. CDR1 LNHDA and CDR2 SQIVND come from the germline V gene (reference sequence). This CDR3 spans 13 amino acids. CDR3 loop: CASSYRGRHEQYF. Written as DNA, the CDR3 is TGTGCCAGTAGCTACAGGGGTCGCCACGAGCAGTACTTC.

The chain couples TRBV6-5 to TRBJ1-2; D not resolved. CDR1 and CDR2 (germline): MNHEY, SVGAGI. This CDR3 has 14 residues. The V and J ends lost 7 bases and 4 bases respectively, with 16 bases between them. CDR3 residues: CASTRGGGSYGYTF. The CDR3 DNA sequence: TGTGCCAGCACCCGGGGTGGCGGGTCCTATGGCTACACCTTC.

The V and J genes are TRBV7-3 and TRBJ1-1, with a possible D match to TRBD1 (5 bases). Germline V gene lookup returns CDR1 SGHTA and CDR2 FQGTGA. With 2 bases removed from V and 5 bases from J, the gap between germline ends came to 9 bases. The CDR3 has 13 residues. The CDR3 coding sequence is TGTGCCAGCAGCTTATGGAAGGGGACTGAAGCTTTCTTT. Protein: CASSLWKGTEAFF.

The rearrangement uses TRBV30 and TRBJ2-5, with TRBD2 identical over 7 bases. The germline V gene encodes CDR1 GTSNPN and CDR2 SVGIG (reference sequence). This CDR3 spans 15 amino acids. Trimming at V came to 0 bases and at J to 0 bases, leaving 4 bases not matched to a gene. The CDR3 sequence: CAWSVLGGYQETQYF. CDR3 DNA sequence: TGTGCCTGGAGTGTACTCGGGGGGTACCAAGAGACCCAGTACTTC.

The rearrangement joins TRBV4-1 to TRBJ2-7; D remains unclear. The V gene's germline CDR1 is MGHRA and CDR2 YSYEKL. CDR3 length: 17 amino acids. The ends were cut back, 1 base at V and 4 bases at J, with 20 bases in the middle. CDR3 nucleotide sequence: TGCGCCAGCAGCCAAGTTGCTTTAGAGACCAGCGTTTACGAGCAGTACTTC. It encodes CASSQVALETSVYEQYF.

The V and J genes are TRBV6-5 and TRBJ2-5; D perhaps matches TRBD2 (5 bases). The CDR3 has 15 residues. Trimming took off 0 bases at V and 2 bases at J, with 10 bases between the two ends. The germline gives CDR1 MNHEY, CDR2 SVGAGI. CDR3 region: CASSYSRAPQETQYF. In nucleotides, the CDR3 is TGTGCCAGCAGTTACTCGAGGGCACCTCAAGAGACCCAGTACTTC.

The chain employs TRBV2 and TRBJ2-5; 13 bases line up with TRBD2. The trim removed 4 bases at V and 4 bases at J, leaving 15 bases unmatched. Germline values: CDR1 SNHLY, CDR2 FYNNEI. CDR3 length: 19 residues. In nucleotides, the CDR3 is TGTGCCAGCAGTGGGACGATTTCCTACGGGACTAGCGGGACAGAGACCCAGTACTTC. Its translation: CASSGTISYGTSGTETQYF.